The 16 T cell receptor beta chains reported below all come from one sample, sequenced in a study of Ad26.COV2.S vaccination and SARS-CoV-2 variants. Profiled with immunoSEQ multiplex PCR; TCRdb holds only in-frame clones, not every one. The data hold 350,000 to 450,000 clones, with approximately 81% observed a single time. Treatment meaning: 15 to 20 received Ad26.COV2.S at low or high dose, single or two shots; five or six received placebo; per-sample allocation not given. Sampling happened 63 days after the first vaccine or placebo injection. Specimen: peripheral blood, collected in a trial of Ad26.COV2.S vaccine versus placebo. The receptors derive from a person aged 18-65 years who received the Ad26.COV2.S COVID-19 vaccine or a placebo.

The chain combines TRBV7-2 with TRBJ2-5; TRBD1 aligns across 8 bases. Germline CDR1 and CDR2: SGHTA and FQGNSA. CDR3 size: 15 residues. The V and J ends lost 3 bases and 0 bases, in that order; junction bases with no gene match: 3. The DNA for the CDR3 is TGTGCCAGCAGCTTCCAGGGGGCCAACCAAGAGACCCAGTACTTC. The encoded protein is CASSFQGANQETQYF.

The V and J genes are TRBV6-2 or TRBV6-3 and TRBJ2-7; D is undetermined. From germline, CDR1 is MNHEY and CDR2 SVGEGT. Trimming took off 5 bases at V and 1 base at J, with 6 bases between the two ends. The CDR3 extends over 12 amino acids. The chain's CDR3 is CASSLWSYEQYF. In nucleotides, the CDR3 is TGTGCCAGCAGTCTATGGTCCTACGAGCAGTACTTC.

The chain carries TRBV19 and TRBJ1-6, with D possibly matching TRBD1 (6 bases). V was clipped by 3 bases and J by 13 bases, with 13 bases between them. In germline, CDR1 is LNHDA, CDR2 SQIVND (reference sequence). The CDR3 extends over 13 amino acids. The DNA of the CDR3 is TGTGCCAGTAGTATCCGCCAGGGACATCCCCTCCACTTT. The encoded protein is CASSIRQGHPLHF.

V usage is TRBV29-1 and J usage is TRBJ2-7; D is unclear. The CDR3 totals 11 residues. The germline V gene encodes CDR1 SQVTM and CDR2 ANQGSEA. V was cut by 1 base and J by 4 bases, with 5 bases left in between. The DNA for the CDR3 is TGCAGCGTTGAAGTCAGTTACGAGCAGTACTTC. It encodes CSVEVSYEQYF.

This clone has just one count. The CDR3 spells CASSQGGQGASEQYF. The CDR3 DNA follows: TGCGCCAGCAGCCAAGGGGGACAGGGTGCGTCCGAGCAGTACTTC. The rearrangement joins TRBV4-3 to TRBJ2-7; 9 positions match TRBD1. V lost 1 base and J lost 6; bases outside the gene matches: 7. Germline CDR1 LGHNA, CDR2 YSLEER. The CDR3 contains 15 residues.

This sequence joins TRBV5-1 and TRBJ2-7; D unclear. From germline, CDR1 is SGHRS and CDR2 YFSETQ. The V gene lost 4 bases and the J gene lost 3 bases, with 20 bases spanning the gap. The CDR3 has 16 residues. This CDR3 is CASSPGPSQASYEQYF. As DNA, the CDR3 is TGCGCCAGCAGCCCTGGACCATCACAAGCGAGCTACGAGCAGTACTTC.

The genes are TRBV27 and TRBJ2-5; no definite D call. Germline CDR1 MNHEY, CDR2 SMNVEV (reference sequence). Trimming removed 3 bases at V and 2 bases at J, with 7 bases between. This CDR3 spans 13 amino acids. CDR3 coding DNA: TGTGCCAGCAGTTTGTACACGCAAGAGACCCAGTACTTC. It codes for CASSLYTQETQYF.

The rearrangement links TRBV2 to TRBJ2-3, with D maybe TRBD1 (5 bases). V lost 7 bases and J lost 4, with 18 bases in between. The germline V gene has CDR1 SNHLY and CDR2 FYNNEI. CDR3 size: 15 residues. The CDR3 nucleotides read TGTGCCAGCATTGTAGGGGATTGGACATCAGATACGCAGTATTTT. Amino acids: CASIVGDWTSDTQYF.

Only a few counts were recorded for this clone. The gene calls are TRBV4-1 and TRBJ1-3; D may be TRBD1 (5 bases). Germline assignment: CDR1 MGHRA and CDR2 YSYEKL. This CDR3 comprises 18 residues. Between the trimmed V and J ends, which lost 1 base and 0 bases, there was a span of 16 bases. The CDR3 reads CASSQGRAWTTSGNTIYF. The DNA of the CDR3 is TGCGCCAGCAGCCAAGGGAGGGCCTGGACAACCTCTGGAAACACCATATATTTT.

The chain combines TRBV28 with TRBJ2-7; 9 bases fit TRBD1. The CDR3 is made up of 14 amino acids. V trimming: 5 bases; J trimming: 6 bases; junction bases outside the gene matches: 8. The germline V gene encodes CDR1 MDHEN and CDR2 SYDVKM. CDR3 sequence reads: CASSTGTGLGEQYF. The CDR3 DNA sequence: TGTGCCAGCAGTACCGGGACAGGGTTAGGCGAGCAGTACTTC.

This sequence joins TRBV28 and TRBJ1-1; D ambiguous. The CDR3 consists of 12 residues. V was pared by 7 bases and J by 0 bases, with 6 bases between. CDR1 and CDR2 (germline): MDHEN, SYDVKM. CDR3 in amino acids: CASTWMNTEAFF. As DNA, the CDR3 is TGTGCCAGCACCTGGATGAACACTGAAGCTTTCTTT.

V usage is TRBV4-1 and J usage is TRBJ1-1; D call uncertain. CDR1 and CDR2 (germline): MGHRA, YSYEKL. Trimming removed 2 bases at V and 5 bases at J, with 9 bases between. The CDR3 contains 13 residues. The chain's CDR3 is CASSQQPGTEAFF. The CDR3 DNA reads TGCGCCAGCAGCCAACAGCCGGGGACTGAAGCTTTCTTT.

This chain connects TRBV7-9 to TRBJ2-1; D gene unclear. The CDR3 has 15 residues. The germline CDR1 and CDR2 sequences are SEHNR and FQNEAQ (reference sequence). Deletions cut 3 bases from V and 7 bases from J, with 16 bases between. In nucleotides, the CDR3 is TGTGCCAGCAGCTTGCCCCGGCGGCTGGGAAATGAGCAGTTCTTC. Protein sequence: CASSLPRRLGNEQFF.

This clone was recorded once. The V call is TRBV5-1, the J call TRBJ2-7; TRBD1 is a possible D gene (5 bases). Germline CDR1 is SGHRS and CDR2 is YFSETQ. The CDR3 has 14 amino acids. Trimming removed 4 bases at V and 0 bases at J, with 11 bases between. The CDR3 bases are TGCGCCAGCAGCCTTACGACAGCCTCCTACGAGCAGTACTTC. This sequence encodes CASSLTTASYEQYF.

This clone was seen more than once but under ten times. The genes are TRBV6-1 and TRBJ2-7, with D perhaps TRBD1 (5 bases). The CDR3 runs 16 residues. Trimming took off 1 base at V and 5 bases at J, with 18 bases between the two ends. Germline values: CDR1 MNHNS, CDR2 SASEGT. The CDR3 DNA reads TGTGCCAGCAGTGAAGGGGGCAGGATGATAGTCCACGAGCAGTACTTC. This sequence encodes CASSEGGRMIVHEQYF.

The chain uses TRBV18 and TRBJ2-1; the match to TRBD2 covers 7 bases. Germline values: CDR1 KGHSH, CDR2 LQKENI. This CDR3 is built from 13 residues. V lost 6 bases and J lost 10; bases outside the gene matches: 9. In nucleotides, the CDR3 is TGTGCCAGCTCGCCGCTGGCGGGGGTAGAGCAGTTCTTC. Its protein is CASSPLAGVEQFF.